This TCR beta chain was profiled in a study of blood T cell repertoires in COVID-19. From germline, CDR1 is SGHNT and CDR2 YYREEE (reference sequence). The CDR3 consists of 17 residues. V dropped 4 bases and J dropped 6; count of bases not matched to a gene: 8. Method: immunoSEQ multiplex PCR; TCRdb's copy keeps in-frame clones and lacks some. The data hold roughly 80,000 clones, with 70% to 90% observed a single time. The chain employs TRBV5-4 and TRBJ2-3; 16 nucleotides line up with TRBD2. The origin of this receptor is a woman aged 80 or over with acute or convalescent COVID-19. The sequencing input was peripheral blood. Here the CDR3 reads CASSPGTSGGALDTQYF. CDR3 DNA: TGTGCCAGCAGCCCCGGGACTAGCGGGGGGGCCCTGGATACGCAGTATTTT.